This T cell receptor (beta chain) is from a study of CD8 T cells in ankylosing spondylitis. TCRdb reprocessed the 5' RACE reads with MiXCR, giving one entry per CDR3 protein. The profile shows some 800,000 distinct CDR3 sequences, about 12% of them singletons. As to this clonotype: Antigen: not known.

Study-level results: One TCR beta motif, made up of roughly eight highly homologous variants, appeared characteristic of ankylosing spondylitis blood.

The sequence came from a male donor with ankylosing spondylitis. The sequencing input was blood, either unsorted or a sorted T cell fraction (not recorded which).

The CDR3 DNA reads as TGTGCCAGCAGCCTCCTCGGGGGGCTCCGGGAGCAGTACTTC. This gives the protein CASSLLGGLREQYF. This chain connects TRBV7-2 to TRBJ2-7, with D maybe TRBD2 (7 bases). V was clipped by 5 bases and J by 7 bases, with 18 bases between them. The germline V gene has CDR1 SGHTA and CDR2 FQGNSA. The CDR3 sequence is 14 residues long.